This T cell receptor (beta chain) originates from a study of technical replicates of blood from several donors. Generated by immunoSEQ multiplex PCR, the TCRdb table keeps only in-frame clones and is missing some. This table has just under 60,000 clones, 91% appearing once. The specimen was PBMCs. The receptor's source is a human donor in good health. Some clones in this sample may be carry-over from other donors' samples.

The CDR3 region has the DNA TGTGCCAGCAGTTTTAGCGGGGCACTGGATGGCTACACCTTC. As protein: CASSFSGALDGYTF. V is TRBV27 and J is TRBJ1-2; a weak D match, TRBD1 (5 bases). This CDR3 spans 14 amino acids. Between the trimmed V and J ends, which lost 3 bases and 6 bases, there was a span of 14 bases. Germline CDR1 and CDR2: MNHEY and SMNVEV (reference sequence).